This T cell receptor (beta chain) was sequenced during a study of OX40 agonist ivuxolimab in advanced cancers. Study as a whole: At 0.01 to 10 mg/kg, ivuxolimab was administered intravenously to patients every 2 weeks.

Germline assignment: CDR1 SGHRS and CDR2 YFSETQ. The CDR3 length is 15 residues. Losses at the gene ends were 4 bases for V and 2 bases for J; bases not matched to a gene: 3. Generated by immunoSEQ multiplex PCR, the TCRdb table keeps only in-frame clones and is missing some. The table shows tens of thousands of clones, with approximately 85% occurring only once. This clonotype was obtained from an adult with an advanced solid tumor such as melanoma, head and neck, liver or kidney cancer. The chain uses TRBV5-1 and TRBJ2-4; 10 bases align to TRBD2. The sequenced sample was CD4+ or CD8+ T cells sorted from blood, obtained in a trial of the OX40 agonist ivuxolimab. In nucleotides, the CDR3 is TGCGCCAGCAGCAGCGGGGGGGCGACCAAAAACATTCAGTACTTC. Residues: CASSSGGATKNIQYF.